This T cell receptor beta chain was documented in a study of blood T cell repertoires in COVID-19. Study summary: T cells, B-cell-depleted T cells, or PBMCs provided the cDNA or gDNA that served as material.

Original handling: Quantification of nucleated cells was approximated via reference gene primer amplification. Assay: immunoSEQ multiplex PCR; the TCRdb copy retains only in-frame clones and omits some. From that table come the V and J calls and clone size; the DNA was used to work out D and trimming. The repertoire has around 130,000 clones, approximately 90% of them found once; the top ten carry less than 20%. This clonotype originated in a man aged 50 or older with active or convalescent COVID-19. The sequenced sample consisted of peripheral blood.

In DNA, the CDR3 is TGCGCCAGCAGCCCGGAACTGGGAGGATCCAATGAGCAGTTCTTC. Its translation is CASSPELGGSNEQFF. This chain links TRBV5-1 with TRBJ2-1, with D tentatively TRBD2 (6 bases). CDR1 is SGHRS, CDR2 YFSETQ, per germline. V lost 4 bases, J lost 6 bases, and 17 bases lay in between. The CDR3 extends over 15 amino acids.